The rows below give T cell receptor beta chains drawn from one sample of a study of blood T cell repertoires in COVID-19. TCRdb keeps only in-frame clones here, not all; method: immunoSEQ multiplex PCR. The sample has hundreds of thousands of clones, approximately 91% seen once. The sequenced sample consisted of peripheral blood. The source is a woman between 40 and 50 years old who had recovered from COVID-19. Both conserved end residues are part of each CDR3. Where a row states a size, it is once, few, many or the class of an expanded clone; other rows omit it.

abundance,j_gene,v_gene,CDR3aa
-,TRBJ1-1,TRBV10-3,CAITQGQTNTEAFF
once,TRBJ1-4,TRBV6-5,CASSSQEVREKLFF
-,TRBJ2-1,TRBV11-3,CASSLDGRVLAGSGYNEQFF
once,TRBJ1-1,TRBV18,CASSQDTGVTEAFF
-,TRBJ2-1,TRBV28,CASSQTSHLGDEQFF
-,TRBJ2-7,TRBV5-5,CASSGQGAYEQYF
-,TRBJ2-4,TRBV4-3,CASSQAGTGGIKYF
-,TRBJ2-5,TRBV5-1,CASSFVGGAQETQYF
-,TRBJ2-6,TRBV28,CASIRGGAGANVLTF
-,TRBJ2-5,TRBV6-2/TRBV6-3,CASSLGTGDYQETQYF
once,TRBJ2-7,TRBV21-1,CASSKEGDSGIGGGEQYF
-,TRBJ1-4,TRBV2,CASSGFAARNEKLFF
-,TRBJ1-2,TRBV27,CASSFDRGYGYTF
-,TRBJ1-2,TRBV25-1,CATSPGQGASLKYGYTF
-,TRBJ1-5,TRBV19,CATLASTGTGQPQHF
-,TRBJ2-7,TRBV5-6,CASHRGRAPYEQYF
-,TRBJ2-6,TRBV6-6,CATRGGSGANVLTF
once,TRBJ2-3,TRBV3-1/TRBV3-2,CASSQVSVDTQYF
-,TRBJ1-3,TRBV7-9,CASSLEGGQGNTIYF
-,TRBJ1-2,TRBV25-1,CASTGTGASYGYTF
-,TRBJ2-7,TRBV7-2,CASSARGPTYEQYF
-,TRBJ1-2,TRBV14,CASSRQVLDGYTF
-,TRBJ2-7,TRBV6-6,CASSLDHIGYEQYF
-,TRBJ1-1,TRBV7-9,CASRHPGGSLNTEAFF
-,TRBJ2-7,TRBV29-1,CSVLTGSTYEQYF
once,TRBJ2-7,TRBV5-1,CASSLDPTGISVTYEQYF
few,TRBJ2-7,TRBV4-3,CASSRQGLAQEQYF
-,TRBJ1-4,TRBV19,CASSIGGQNNEKLFF
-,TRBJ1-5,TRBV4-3,CASQGQGHNQPQHF
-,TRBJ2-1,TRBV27,CASSFLSVGGHNEQFF
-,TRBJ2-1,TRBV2,CASSEGSRQGEAYNEQFF
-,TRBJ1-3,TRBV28,CASSLQGGSGNTIYF
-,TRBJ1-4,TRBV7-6,CASSARPYRYGATNEKLFF
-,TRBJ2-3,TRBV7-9,CASSLIAAGIGTDTQYF
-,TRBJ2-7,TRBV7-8,CASSPRDRYTSYEQYF
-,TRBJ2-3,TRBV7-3,CASSLRGGGWDTQYF
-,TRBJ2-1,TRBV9,CASGRAEGEQFF
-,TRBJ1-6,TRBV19,CASRGPAGNSPLHF
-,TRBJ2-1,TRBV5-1,CASSLPVGWSEQFF
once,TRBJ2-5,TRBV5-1,CASSLGLGETQYF
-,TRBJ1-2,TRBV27,CASSQGRHYGYTF
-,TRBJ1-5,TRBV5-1,CASSWTGGQNQPQHF
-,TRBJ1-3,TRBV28,CASSLRGTGNTIYF
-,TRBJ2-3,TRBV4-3,CASSQVDQGFDTQYF
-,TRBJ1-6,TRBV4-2,CASSHGTGNSPLHF
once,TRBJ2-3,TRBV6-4,CASSVSQGADTQYF
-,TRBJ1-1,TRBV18,CASSLGQNTEAFF
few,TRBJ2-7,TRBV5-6,CASWGRQGSFYEQYF
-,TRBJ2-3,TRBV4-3,CASSQDRGRTDTQYF
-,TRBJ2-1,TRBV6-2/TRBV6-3,CASSYSVRVVGGDEQFF
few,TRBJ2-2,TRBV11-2,CASSSRYTGELFF
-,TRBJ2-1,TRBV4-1,CASSRTSPSGRVDSSYNEQFF
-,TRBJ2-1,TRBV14,CASSQPRGDLLGLADHNEQFF
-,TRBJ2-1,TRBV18,CASFLQAPRQGAAGNEQFF